The 12 T cell receptor beta chains reported below all come from one sample, sequenced in a study of radiation and T cells in renal cell carcinoma. The method was immunoSEQ multiplex PCR; TCRdb's version includes in-frame clones alone and lacks a portion of them. This sample has 100,000 to 150,000 clones, with 70% to 90% found just once. Time point in this sample: blood 2 weeks post-SBRT. Treatment noted: 15 Gy SBRT to primary tumor, nephrectomy 4 weeks later. The starting material was blood, obtained from a patient whose treatment included radiotherapy and nephrectomy. These receptors were taken from a woman in her 70s with renal cell carcinoma.

The chain carries TRBV6-6 and TRBJ1-5; no reliable D call. CDR1 and CDR2 from the germline V gene are MNHNY and SVGAGI (reference sequence). The CDR3 sequence is 13 residues long. As DNA, the CDR3 is TGTGCTACTCGTGGGCGAGACAATCAGCCCCAGCATTTT. Translated: CATRGRDNQPQHF.

The chain has TRBV2 and TRBJ2-7, with 15 bases identical to TRBD2. V lost 5 bases and J lost 1; bases outside the gene matches: 3. The CDR3 loop spans 16 amino acids. CDR1 and CDR2 from the germline V gene are SNHLY and FYNNEI. The CDR3 reads CASSLGLAGGSYEQYF. In DNA, the CDR3 is TGTGCCAGCAGTCTGGGACTAGCGGGGGGTTCCTACGAGCAGTACTTC.

This clone is a singleton in its sample. The chain recombines TRBV15 with TRBJ1-6; unclear D gene. Trimming shortened V by 1 base and J by 8 bases, and 15 bases separated the two germline ends. Germline assignment: CDR1 LNHNV and CDR2 YYDKDF (reference sequence). The CDR3 is 16 amino acids. The chain's CDR3 is CATSRAPAGGDSPLHF. The CDR3 DNA sequence: TGTGCCACCAGCAGAGCCCCCGCAGGAGGAGATTCACCCCTCCACTTT.

The chain is built from TRBV5-6 and TRBJ1-1; D unclear. Trimming left V 2 bases short and J 6 bases short, with 14 bases between. The CDR3 is 14 residues long. Germline V gene data show CDR1 as SGHDT and CDR2 as YYEEEE. Here the CDR3 DNA reads TGTGCCAGCAGCTTTAGGGTGGGGAGGGCTGAAGCTTTCTTT. Amino acid sequence: CASSFRVGRAEAFF.

CDR3 in DNA: TGTGCCACCAGCAGGTACAGCTCCCAGGGGGTAACTGGGGCCAACGTCCTGACTTTC. As protein: CATSRYSSQGVTGANVLTF. The rearrangement joins TRBV15 to TRBJ2-6; TRBD1 matches 7 bases. The V gene end was trimmed by 3 bases and the J gene end by 2 bases; junction bases not matched to a gene: 13. In germline, CDR1 is LNHNV, CDR2 YYDKDF (reference sequence). The CDR3 has 19 residues.

This rearrangement joins TRBV7-9 to TRBJ2-7; 9 nucleotides agree with TRBD1. CDR1 SEHNR and CDR2 FQNEAQ come from the germline V gene (reference sequence). J was trimmed by 2 bases and V by 4 bases; bases with no gene match: 6. The CDR3 is 15 residues long. The CDR3 region has the DNA TGTGCCAGCAGCTACACCGGGACAGGGACCTACGAGCAGTACTTC. Translated, it gives CASSYTGTGTYEQYF.

As concerns this clone: Compared with germline, one end of the junction differs, possibly owing to a read error. This chain connects TRBV7-7 to TRBJ2-5; TRBD2 matches at 8 bases. This CDR3 comprises 14 residues. Germline V gene data show CDR1 as SSHAT and CDR2 as FNYEAQ (reference sequence). CDR3 in amino acids: CASSPSGGVGTQYF. CDR3 bases: TGTGCTAGCAGCCCGAGCGGGGGAGTCGGGACCCAGTACTTC.

The chain has TRBV7-2 and TRBJ2-6, with a tentative D call TRBD2 (5 bases). Germline V gene lookup returns CDR1 SGHTA and CDR2 FQGNSA. The V and J ends lost 0 bases and 7 bases respectively, with 16 bases between them. CDR3 length: 17 amino acids. This CDR3 is CASSLAGASGSANVLTF. Written as DNA, the CDR3 is TGTGCCAGCAGCTTAGCGGGAGCCAGCGGTTCTGCCAACGTCCTGACTTTC.

The gene calls are TRBV6-6 and TRBJ1-3; possible D gene TRBD1, 5 bases. Germline lookup yields CDR1 MNHNY and CDR2 SVGAGI (reference sequence). This CDR3 region has 13 residues. Between the trimmed V and J ends, which lost 10 bases and 0 bases, there was a span of 10 bases. CDR3 sequence reads: CAIAGNSGNTIYF. The CDR3 bases are TGTGCCATTGCAGGGAACTCTGGAAACACCATATATTTT.

The chain is built from TRBV27 and TRBJ1-5; D ambiguous. The CDR3 runs to 13 residues. Germline CDR1 and CDR2: MNHEY and SMNVEV (reference sequence). Trimming cost V 3 bases and J 3 bases, with 6 bases left between them. CDR3 nucleotide sequence: TGTGCCAGCAGTTTCCGATTCAATCAGCCCCAGCATTTT. It encodes CASSFRFNQPQHF.

The genes are TRBV7-9 and TRBJ2-7, with 10 bases aligning to TRBD1. V lost 5 bases to trimming and J lost 7 bases; unmatched junction nucleotides: 8. The CDR3 has 14 amino acids. The germline gives CDR1 SEHNR, CDR2 FQNEAQ (reference sequence). CDR3 residues: CASSHNGQGGEQYF. CDR3 nucleotide sequence: TGTGCCAGCAGCCACAACGGACAGGGGGGTGAGCAGTACTTC.

The chain is built from TRBV6-1 and TRBJ1-5; TRBD1 matches 7 bases. The CDR3 runs 16 residues. The germline CDR1 and CDR2 sequences are MNHNS and SASEGT. V dropped 4 bases and J dropped 6; count of bases not matched to a gene: 12. The CDR3 loop reads CASSAEGAGRSQPQHF. In nucleotides, the CDR3 is TGTGCCAGCAGTGCGGAGGGGGCAGGGAGGAGTCAGCCCCAGCATTTT.